This T cell receptor (beta chain) was captured by sequencing in a study of T cell responses to AZD1222 COVID-19 vaccine. Study information: Pooling of second doses given at about 4 or about 12 weeks was done. Study-level results: The number of AZD1222 recipients seropositive at baseline was only five or six. The span of vaccine-associated CD4 TCRs extended across spike, with dominance at 160-218 and 743-854.

Germline CDR1 is SGHAT and CDR2 is FQNNGV. Trimming shortened V by 6 bases and J by 2 bases, and 17 bases separated the two germline ends. The CDR3 spans 15 residues. Sequenced by immunoSEQ multiplex PCR; TCRdb stores in-frame clones only, minus some. The sample includes some 160,000 clones, 85% to 95% of them seen just once. A remark on this clone: Its antigen is unknown.

The chain joins TRBV11-2 to TRBJ2-7; D might be TRBD2 (5 bases). This sequence was found in an adult in good health. The sequenced sample was peripheral blood, obtained on day 0 of AZD1222 vaccination. The CDR3 protein is CASRRPGLRPYEQYF. The CDR3 DNA reads TGTGCCAGCAGGCGTCCGGGGTTAAGGCCCTACGAGCAGTACTTC.